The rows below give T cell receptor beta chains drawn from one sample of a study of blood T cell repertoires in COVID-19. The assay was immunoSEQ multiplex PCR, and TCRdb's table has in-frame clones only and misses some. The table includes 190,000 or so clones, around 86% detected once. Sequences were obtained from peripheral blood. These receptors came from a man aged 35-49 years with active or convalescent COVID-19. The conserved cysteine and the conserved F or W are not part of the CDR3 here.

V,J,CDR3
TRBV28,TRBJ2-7,AGCDRYSYEQY
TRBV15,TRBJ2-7,ATSREPGQGYEQY
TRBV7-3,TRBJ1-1,ASSMTGITEAF
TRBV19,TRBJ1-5,ASSKTGGGVNQPQH
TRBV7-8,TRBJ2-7,ASSFFGTGDYEQY
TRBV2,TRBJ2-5,ASSESLADPTETQY
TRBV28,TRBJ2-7,ASSFSTIGAQY
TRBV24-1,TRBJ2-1,ATKTSGGAGEQF
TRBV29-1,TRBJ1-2,SVENLGQVNYGYT
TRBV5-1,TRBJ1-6,ASSFQGLDSPLH
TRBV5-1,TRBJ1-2,ASSRPGTGNYGYT
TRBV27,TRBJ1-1,ASSFSLGEVNTEAF
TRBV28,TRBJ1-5,ASSLGQGAWQPQH
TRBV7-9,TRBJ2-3,GWRGVPDTQY
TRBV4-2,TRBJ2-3,ASSPAGGATDTQY
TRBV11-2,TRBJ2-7,ASRAGSSYEQY
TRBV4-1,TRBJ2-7,ASSHQGATGEQY
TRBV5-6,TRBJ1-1,ASSSLQSEAF
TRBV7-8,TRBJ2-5,ASSSGLAQETQY
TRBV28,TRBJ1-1,ASRTTGVNTEAF